These 14 T cell receptor beta chains originate from one sample sequenced in a study of blood T cells in healthy people across ages (dated by TCRdb to about 2015). The method behind the library was 5' RACE. For sequencing, an Illumina HiSeq 2500 was employed. A second PCR of roughly 7 to 12 cycles was performed with a sample-barcoded 5' primer and a J-beta primer mix. The public reads were reprocessed in TCRdb via fastp at Q25 and MiXCR, keeping in-frame beta chains. Rows are unified per CDR3 protein, each entry keeping the most common DNA and genes. The sample table contains around 500,000 distinct CDR3 sequences; only one count was recorded for around a quarter of them. The ten largest clones add up to 3% to 4% of the sample. The sample was also linked to a second study, of T cells of mothers and their children.

The specimen sequenced was blood. These receptors were collected from a boy aged 2 to 10 in good health.

The CDR3, as DNA: TGTGCCAGCAGCTTGGACAGGGGGAGTTCACCCCTCCACTTT. It encodes CASSLDRGSSPLHF. The V call is TRBV5-4, the J call TRBJ1-6; 8 bases map to TRBD1. With 0 bases clipped from V and 9 bases from J, the junction kept 2 bases outside the gene matches. The CDR3 sequence is 14 residues long. Germline CDR1 reads SGHNT; CDR2 reads YYREEE (reference sequence).

V and J are TRBV29-1 and TRBJ2-5; 7 positions agree with TRBD1. This CDR3 is built from 14 residues. The V and J ends lost 6 bases and 2 bases, in that order; junction bases with no gene match: 9. From germline, CDR1 is SQVTM and CDR2 ANQGSEA. The CDR3 here is CSVLGQMIQETQYF. The CDR3 DNA follows: TGCAGCGTCTTGGGACAGATGATACAAGAGACCCAGTACTTC.

The chain joins TRBV4-2 to TRBJ2-5; TRBD1 agrees at 7 bases. The DNA end lines up better with TRBJ2-1; the J call may be wrong. CDR3 length: 11 amino acids. Germline V gives CDR1 LGHNA, CDR2 YNFKEQ. This CDR3 reads CASLRQGQQFF. The DNA for the CDR3 is TGTGCCAGCCTACGACAGGGCCAGCAGTTCTTC.

This clonotype was observed a few times. The chain uses TRBV7-2 and TRBJ2-4; D assignment may be TRBD1 or TRBD2 (7 bases each). V dropped 6 bases and J dropped 6 bases, with 15 bases sitting between them. CDR1 SGHTA and CDR2 FQGNSA come from the germline V gene. The CDR3 is 14 residues long. In DNA form, the CDR3 reads TGTGCCAGCAGGGAGACAGGGAGGGGAAACATTCAGTACTTC. Encoded protein: CASRETGRGNIQYF.

The chain uses TRBV28 and TRBJ2-3, with 7 bases aligning to TRBD2. The junction had 4 bases not matched to a gene; V was cut back by 2 bases and J by 2 bases. The CDR3 sequence is 15 residues long. From germline, CDR1 is MDHEN and CDR2 SYDVKM. As DNA, the CDR3 is TGTGCCAGCAGTTTACCCGCGGGAGCCACAGATACGCAGTATTTT. Amino acid sequence: CASSLPAGATDTQYF.

V is TRBV6-5 and J is TRBJ1-5, with D hard to call. Germline V gene sequence: CDR1 MNHEY, CDR2 SVGAGI. The V gene lost 4 bases and the J gene lost 14 bases, with 21 bases spanning the gap. The CDR3 has 14 amino acids. The CDR3, as DNA: TGTGCCAGCAGTTCGTCGGGATACTGGGCGAGGAAGCATTTT. The encoded protein is CASSSSGYWARKHF.

This clonotype showed up just once. The rearrangement links TRBV6-5 to TRBJ1-5; D might be TRBD1 (5 bases). The CDR3 has 15 residues. Trimming cost V 2 bases and J 4 bases, with 12 bases left between them. CDR1 MNHEY and CDR2 SVGAGI come from the germline V gene. The CDR3 DNA reads TGTGCCAGCAGTTACGGAGGGGCAGGGAATCAGCCCCAGCATTTT. Its protein is CASSYGGAGNQPQHF.

A remark on this clonotype: Being one base from a much bigger clone, this may be a read error. The chain joins TRBV5-1 to TRBJ2-1; D call uncertain. CDR1 is SGHRS, CDR2 YFSETQ, per germline. The CDR3 has 16 amino acids. The DNA for the CDR3 is TGCGCCAGCAGCTTGGTTCCCAGGAACTCCTACAATGTGCAGTTCTTC. As protein: CASSLVPRNSYNVQFF.

This clonotype was counted between two and nine times. The chain recombines TRBV12-3 or TRBV12-4 with TRBJ2-2; TRBD1 matches at 9 bases. Losses at the gene ends were 5 bases for V and 5 bases for J; bases not matched to a gene: 9. The CDR3 is made up of 16 amino acids. The CDR3 protein is CASSLGQGPSTGELFF. The CDR3 nucleotides are TGTGCCAGCAGTCTGGGACAGGGCCCTTCTACCGGGGAGCTGTTTTTT.

This clonotype has more than one count but fewer than ten. CDR3 sequence: CATSRDRGGPETQYF. The CDR3 DNA is TGTGCCACCAGCAGAGATCGCGGGGGGCCAGAGACCCAGTACTTC. The chain recombines TRBV15 with TRBJ2-1; 8 bases fit TRBD2. TRBJ2-5 explains the end of the DNA better; the J call may be wrong. CDR1 and CDR2 from the germline V gene are LNHNV and YYDKDF (reference sequence). The CDR3 consists of 15 residues.

The rearrangement uses TRBV12-3 or TRBV12-4 and TRBJ1-1, with D maybe TRBD1 (6 bases). CDR3 length equals 14 residues. Trimming took 6 bases from V and 1 from J, leaving 12 bases between them. The CDR3 DNA reads TGTGCCAGCAGCCTACAGGGTGAGAACACTGAAGCTTTCTTT. Translating gives CASSLQGENTEAFF.

This CDR3 is CASAPGTQYF. CDR3 DNA: TGTGCAAGCGCCCCCGGTACGCAGTATTTT. The chain employs TRBV12-3 or TRBV12-4 and TRBJ2-3; D call uncertain. The CDR3 runs to 10 residues.

J is TRBJ2-5 and V is TRBV20-1, with D hard to call. This CDR3 has 12 residues. Deletions cut 3 bases from V and 3 bases from J, with 8 bases between. The germline V gene has CDR1 DFQATT and CDR2 SNEGSKA (reference sequence). The chain's CDR3 is CSASPLEETQYF. The CDR3 region has the DNA TGCAGTGCTAGTCCCCTAGAAGAGACCCAGTACTTC.

The rearrangement links TRBV4-2 to TRBJ2-5, with D perhaps TRBD2 (6 bases). Germline values: CDR1 LGHNA, CDR2 YNFKEQ. Trimming left V 0 bases short and J 7 bases short, with 15 bases between. CDR3 length equals 15 residues. CDR3 amino acids: CASSQEEGLPGTQYF. CDR3 DNA: TGTGCCAGCAGCCAAGAGGAGGGGCTCCCAGGGACCCAGTACTTC.